These 13 T cell receptor beta chains came from one sample sequenced in a study of blood T cells in healthy people across ages. A sample-barcoded 5' primer and a J-beta primer mix were used in a second PCR of roughly 7 to 11 cycles. TCRdb independently ran MiXCR on the 5' RACE reads; one entry per CDR3 protein. This sample carries about a million distinct CDR3 sequences, roughly 51% of them seen once, and the ten largest clones take about 22%. Sequencing was performed on blood. The receptor source for this set is a woman aged 60-70 years in good health.

This clonotype came up a few times. The chain combines TRBV7-2 with TRBJ2-5; D may be TRBD2 (6 bases). The CDR3 runs to 16 residues. Germline CDR1 is SGHTA and CDR2 is FQGNSA. V was pared by 0 bases and J by 11 bases, with 22 bases between. The CDR3 DNA sequence: TGTGCCAGCAGCTTAGCCCCGGGAGACCCGTTGGAAGAGCAGTACTTC. Encoded protein: CASSLAPGDPLEEQYF.

The chain joins TRBV29-1 to TRBJ2-1; D is possibly TRBD1 (6 bases). Per the germline V gene, CDR1 is SQVTM and CDR2 is ANQGSEA. V was pared by 6 bases and J by 3 bases, with 18 bases between. There are 15 residues in the CDR3. For the CDR3, the DNA is TGCAGCGTCCGAGGTGGGCAGGGGATCTACAATGAGCAGTTCTTC. It specifies CSVRGGQGIYNEQFF.

The V and J genes are TRBV10-3 and TRBJ2-1; no clear D gene. TRBJ2-7 matches the DNA end more closely, so the J call is doubtful. The CDR3 covers 14 residues. The germline gives CDR1 ENHRY, CDR2 SYGVKD. This chain's CDR3 is CAISESMSAHEQYF. The CDR3 bases are TGTGCCATCAGTGAGTCGATGTCGGCCCATGAGCAGTACTTC.

This clonotype has more than one count but fewer than ten. The rearrangement links TRBV18 to TRBJ2-3; 9 bases agree with TRBD1. Germline loops: CDR1 KGHSH, CDR2 LQKENI. The CDR3 sequence is 16 residues long. Trimming at V came to 3 bases and at J to 0 bases, leaving 4 bases not matched to a gene. CDR3 sequence reads: CASSPPGTGSTDTQYF. The CDR3 DNA reads as TGTGCCAGCTCACCTCCCGGGACAGGGAGCACAGATACGCAGTATTTT.

The V and J genes are TRBV7-2 and TRBJ2-7, with 7 bases fitting TRBD1. V lost 5 bases to trimming and J lost 3 bases; unmatched junction nucleotides: 16. The CDR3 has 17 residues. Looked up from germline, CDR1 is SGHTA and CDR2 is FQGNSA. CDR3 in amino acids: CASSPRHSVTGIYEQYF. In DNA, the CDR3 is TGTGCCAGCAGCCCACGTCATTCCGTGACAGGGATCTACGAGCAGTACTTC.

V gene TRBV9 combines with J gene TRBJ1-4, with TRBD1 as a possible D gene (5 bases). Germline CDR1 and CDR2: SGDLS and YYNGEE. This CDR3 region has 13 residues. Between the trimmed V and J ends, which lost 2 bases and 5 bases, there was a span of 7 bases. CDR3 sequence (DNA): TGTGCCAGCAGCGTGACAGACAATGAAAAACTGTTTTTT. The encoded protein is CASSVTDNEKLFF.

This clonotype was observed a single time. V is TRBV2 and J is TRBJ1-5, with a weak D call TRBD1 (6 bases). V was clipped by 6 bases and J by 6 bases, with 12 bases between them. Germline V gene data show CDR1 as SNHLY and CDR2 as FYNNEI. The CDR3 has 13 amino acids. CDR3 in DNA: TGTGCCAGCAGGGATTGGGGGCTTCAGCCCCAGCATTTT. Translation: CASRDWGLQPQHF.

This clonotype was seen more than once but under ten times. J is TRBJ2-5 and V is TRBV7-2; no reliable D call. The germline CDR1 and CDR2 sequences are SGHTA and FQGNSA. The CDR3 consists of 13 residues. The V and J ends lost 2 bases and 5 bases respectively, with 9 bases between them. The DNA for the CDR3 is TGTGCCAGCAGCTTACCTCAGCTGGAGACCCAGTACTTC. It translates to CASSLPQLETQYF.

V gene TRBV12-3 or TRBV12-4 combines with J gene TRBJ2-5; TRBD1 matches 8 bases. This CDR3 contains 16 residues. V was clipped by 2 bases and J by 5 bases; unmatched bases: 10. The CDR3 DNA reads as TGTGCCAGCAGTTTACCCGGGACAGGTCTTCGGGAGACCCAGTACTTC. It specifies CASSLPGTGLRETQYF.

This chain links TRBV4-1 with TRBJ2-5; D uncertain. The CDR3 length is 13 residues. Per the germline V gene, CDR1 is MGHRA and CDR2 is YSYEKL. Trimming removed 4 bases from V and 5 bases from J, with 11 bases in between. The CDR3 protein is CASSPPDEETQYF. DNA of the CDR3: TGCGCCAGCAGCCCGCCCGACGAGGAGACCCAGTACTTC.

The genes are TRBV5-1 and TRBJ2-5, with D hard to call. The ends were cut back, 0 bases at V and 7 bases at J, with 10 bases in the middle. The CDR3 sequence is 13 residues long. In germline, CDR1 is SGHRS, CDR2 YFSETQ. The CDR3 DNA reads as TGCGCCAGCAGCTTGGGTGGACCAGGGACCCAGTACTTC. Translating it yields CASSLGGPGTQYF.

This chain joins TRBV7-2 and TRBJ2-1; 7 nucleotides agree with TRBD2. Losses at the gene ends were 1 base for V and 7 bases for J; bases not matched to a gene: 7. CDR3 size: 15 residues. The germline CDR1 and CDR2 sequences are SGHTA and FQGNSA. The CDR3 DNA is TGTGCCAGCAGCTTAGGCGGGACTACTCGGAATGAGCAGTTCTTC. Translating it yields CASSLGGTTRNEQFF.

The V gene is TRBV27, the J gene TRBJ2-7, with 7 bases identical to TRBD2. The V and J ends lost 5 bases and 3 bases, in that order; junction bases with no gene match: 10. The CDR3 contains 15 residues. In germline, CDR1 is MNHEY, CDR2 SMNVEV (reference sequence). As DNA, the CDR3 is TGTGCCAGCAGTCCCGCTGGATGGGAGGGCTACGAGCAGTACTTC. As protein: CASSPAGWEGYEQYF.